This T cell receptor beta chain was captured in a study of T-cell memory formation after mild COVID-19. Study-wide background: TCR clusters were mostly donor specific. Study-level results: Pre-infection memory harbored some responding clones, suggesting cross-reactive memory joined. Nothing confirmed that second-wave clones peaking on day 37 were specific for SARS-CoV-2. Shrinking CD4+ clones resided mostly in CM and EM, and CD8+ ones in EMRA.

MiXCR, applied by TCRdb to the 5' RACE reads, yields one record per CDR3 protein. The sample holds more than 300,000 distinct CDR3 sequences, around a fifth seen once. This clonotype appeared a few times. Its antigen is still unknown. CDR1 is SNHLY, CDR2 FYNNEI, per germline. This CDR3 is built from 15 residues. V lost 4 bases, J lost 0 bases, and 10 bases lay in between. This clonotype originated in a man aged 18 to 29 who had mild COVID-19 (a few samples of this study predate the infection). Cell type and time point are not known. The sequencing sample was made of PBMCs or a T cell subset sorted from them (not recorded which). The genes are TRBV2 and TRBJ1-3; D gene uncertain. The chain's CDR3 is CASSAPSDSGNTIYF. CDR3 nucleotide sequence: TGTGCCAGCAGTGCCCCGTCTGACTCTGGAAACACCATATATTTT.